This is a list of T cell receptor beta chains from one sample in a study of shared clonotypes between healthy human individuals. Measured with immunoSEQ multiplex PCR; TCRdb has only the in-frame clones, and not every one. The repertoire holds about 380,000 clones, with around 96% as singletons. Sequences were obtained from memory CD8+ T cells sorted from blood. The receptors come from a man aged 25-45 years in good health. Both conserved end residues are part of each CDR3. D genes are given only for firm matches. Clone size is shown for a subset of rows, as once, few, many or a class of expanded clone.

>TRBJ2-1|TRBD2|.|TRBV30
CAWSGVAGDHEQFF
TGTGCCTGGAGTGGGGTAGCGGGAGATCATGAGCAGTTCTTC
>TRBJ2-7|TRBD1|.|TRBV27
CASSFAGGYEQYF
TGTGCCAGCAGTTTTGCAGGGGGCTACGAGCAGTACTTC
>TRBJ2-7|TRBD2|.|TRBV7-9
CASSTLAGPARGEQYF
TGTGCCAGCAGCACACTAGCGGGACCTGCTAGGGGGGAGCAGTACTTC
>TRBJ1-6|.|.|TRBV7-6
CASSPRLRGDSPLHF
TGTGCCAGCAGCCCCCGGTTGAGGGGCGATTCACCCCTCCACTTT
>TRBJ2-3|.|once|TRBV5-6
CASSLASGTGTDTQYF
TGTGCCAGCAGCTTGGCTAGCGGGACAGGGACAGATACGCAGTATTTT
>TRBJ2-5|TRBD2|once|TRBV7-9
CASSLRWGGTSGIQETQYF
TGTGCCAGCAGCTTAAGATGGGGTGGGACTAGCGGGATCCAAGAGACCCAGTACTTC
>TRBJ2-7|TRBD2|.|TRBV7-6
CASSHRTSPYEQYF
TGTGCCAGCAGCCATCGGACTAGCCCCTACGAGCAGTACTTC
>TRBJ2-2|.|.|TRBV15
CATTLYAGELFF
TGTGCCACCACTCTATACGCCGGGGAGCTGTTTTTT
>TRBJ1-4|TRBD1|.|TRBV19
CASSFGQGEKLFF
TGTGCCAGTAGCTTCGGACAGGGTGAAAAACTGTTTTTT
>TRBJ2-3|TRBD2|.|TRBV19
CASSDPGLVTDTQYF
TGTGCCAGTAGTGACCCGGGACTAGTAACAGATACGCAGTATTTT
>TRBJ2-7|.|once|TRBV11-2
CASTTVGLTDEQYF
TGTGCCAGCACCACGGTCGGGTTAACAGACGAGCAGTACTTC
>TRBJ2-3|.|.|TRBV20-1
CSARAVDTQYF
TGCAGTGCTAGAGCAGTGGATACGCAGTATTTT
>TRBJ2-7|.|.|TRBV4-2
CASSPGTPYEQYF
TGTGCCAGCAGCCCCGGGACCCCCTACGAGCAGTACTTC
>TRBJ1-4|TRBD1|.|TRBV6-6
CASTKRTGKEKLFF
TGTGCCAGCACCAAAAGGACAGGGAAAGAAAAACTGTTTTTT
>TRBJ2-7|TRBD2|.|TRBV7-2
CANRASGSYEQYF
TGTGCCAATCGAGCTAGCGGGAGTTACGAGCAGTACTTC
>TRBJ1-1|.|once|TRBV6-5
CASRRKASTEAFF
TGTGCCAGCAGACGAAAGGCAAGCACTGAAGCTTTCTTT
>TRBJ2-7|TRBD2|.|TRBV28
CASSTTSGMYEQYF
TGTGCCAGCAGCACGACTAGCGGGATGTACGAGCAGTACTTC
>TRBJ2-5|TRBD1|.|TRBV18
CASSPMTGAETQYF
TGTGCCAGCTCACCCATGACAGGGGCAGAGACCCAGTACTTC
>TRBJ2-7|.|.|TRBV4-1
CASSHTDSPYEQYF
TGCGCCAGCAGCCACACAGATTCCCCCTACGAGCAGTACTTC
>TRBJ1-5|.|.|TRBV2
CASSVLGAQPQHF
TGTGCCAGCAGTGTCTTAGGGGCCCAGCCCCAGCATTTT
>TRBJ2-3|TRBD2|once|TRBV28
CASRGREGTDTQYF
TGTGCCAGCAGGGGCAGGGAGGGAACAGATACGCAGTATTTT
>TRBJ2-7|TRBD2|.|TRBV28
CASSRRTSGSKSEQYF
TGTGCCAGCAGTCGCCGGACTAGCGGGAGTAAAAGCGAGCAGTACTTC
>TRBJ2-4|.|.|TRBV18
CASSLQTGLAKNIQYF
TGTGCCAGCTCACTACAAACAGGGCTAGCCAAAAACATTCAGTACTTC
>TRBJ1-1|.|.|TRBV10-3
CAIPASEAFF
TGTGCCATCCCGGCATCTGAAGCTTTCTTT
>TRBJ2-7|TRBD1|.|TRBV5-6
CASSLAGTGSEQYF
TGTGCCAGCAGCTTGGCCGGGACAGGGAGCGAGCAGTACTTC
>TRBJ2-5|.|.|TRBV15
CATSRDPAGETQYF
TGTGCCACCAGCAGAGATCCGGCGGGAGAGACCCAGTACTTC
>TRBJ1-4|.|once|TRBV14
CASSQGATNEKLFF
TGTGCCAGCAGCCAAGGGGCAACTAATGAAAAACTGTTTTTT
>TRBJ2-7|TRBD1|.|TRBV10-3
CAISESTPGQGYEQYF
TGTGCCATCAGTGAGTCGACTCCGGGACAGGGCTACGAGCAGTACTTC
>TRBJ1-3|.|.|TRBV6-5
CASSEGGSGNTIYF
TGTGCCAGCAGTGAAGGGGGCTCTGGAAACACCATATATTTT
>TRBJ1-6|.|.|TRBV6-5
CASSYSPRSPLHF
TGTGCCAGCAGTTACTCCCCCCGTTCACCCCTCCACTTT
>TRBJ1-1|TRBD1|.|TRBV6-4
CASSKLTGALNTEAFF
TGTGCCAGCAGTAAGTTGACAGGGGCTTTGAACACTGAAGCTTTCTTT
>TRBJ2-3|.|.|TRBV5-4
CASSLGTRRGVTQYF
TGTGCCAGCAGCTTGGGGACGCGTCGCGGCGTAACGCAGTATTTT
>TRBJ2-3|.|.|TRBV2
CASSDTGDATDTQYF
TGTGCCAGCAGCGATACCGGGGACGCCACAGATACGCAGTATTTT
>TRBJ2-3|.|.|TRBV2
CASSMTGSTDTQYF
TGTGCCAGCAGTATGACAGGTAGCACAGATACGCAGTATTTT
>TRBJ2-4|.|.|TRBV5-6
CASSLAGASGAKNIQYF
TGTGCCAGCAGCTTGGCAGGGGCTAGCGGAGCCAAAAACATTCAGTACTTC
>TRBJ1-4|TRBD1|.|TRBV2
CASSEDRVNEKLFF
TGTGCCAGCAGCGAAGACAGGGTTAATGAAAAACTGTTTTTT
>TRBJ2-7|TRBD2|.|TRBV7-6
CASSLIPGTSFHEQYF
TGTGCCAGCAGCTTAATTCCAGGGACTAGCTTCCACGAGCAGTACTTC
>TRBJ1-5|.|few|TRBV2
CASSGDSNQPQHF
TGTGCCAGCAGTGGGGATAGCAATCAGCCCCAGCATTTT
>TRBJ1-5|.|.|TRBV5-4
CASSSSVYSNQPQHF
TGTGCCAGCAGCTCGTCGGTCTATAGCAATCAGCCCCAGCATTTT
>TRBJ2-7|TRBD2|.|TRBV6-5
CASSYYLAGGYEQYF
TGTGCCAGCAGTTACTATCTAGCGGGAGGGTACGAGCAGTACTTC
>TRBJ2-7|.|.|TRBV20-1
CSATGFYEQYF
TGCAGTGCTACAGGGTTTTACGAGCAGTACTTC
>TRBJ2-7|TRBD1|.|TRBV7-9
CASRFLGQGYEQYF
TGTGCCAGCAGGTTCCTAGGACAGGGCTACGAGCAGTACTTC
>TRBJ2-3|.|once|TRBV21-1
CASSKVFTSGSTDTQYF
TGTGCCAGCAGCAAAGTCTTCACTAGCGGGAGCACAGATACGCAGTATTTT
>TRBJ2-7|.|.|TRBV7-9
CASSSGLNYEQYF
TGTGCCAGCAGCTCCGGACTAAACTACGAGCAGTACTTC
>TRBJ2-3|.|.|TRBV28
CASTLLGADTQYF
TGTGCCAGCACCCTTCTGGGGGCAGATACGCAGTATTTT
>TRBJ2-3|TRBD2|.|TRBV7-9
CASSLALAGAVDTQYF
TGTGCCAGCAGCTTAGCGCTAGCGGGAGCCGTAGATACGCAGTATTTT
>TRBJ2-1|TRBD2|once|TRBV19
CASSDSGTSVQFF
TGTGCCAGTAGTGACTCCGGGACTAGCGTTCAGTTCTTC
>TRBJ2-1|.|.|TRBV10-3
CAISESKTYNEQFF
TGTGCCATCAGTGAGTCTAAAACCTACAATGAGCAGTTCTTC